The 3 T cell receptor beta chains presented below share a single source sample, sequenced in a study of T cells in localized non-small cell lung cancer. The method was immunoSEQ multiplex PCR; TCRdb's version includes in-frame clones alone and lacks a portion of them. This table has roughly 40,000 clones, around 81% appearing once. Sample: peripheral blood mononuclear cells, taken before any cancer treatment. These receptors all stem from a male donor aged 60 or over with stage II lung adenocarcinoma.

V usage is TRBV7-6 and J usage is TRBJ1-3; D might be TRBD1 (5 bases). V dropped 6 bases and J dropped 0 bases, with 21 bases sitting between them. CDR3 length: 18 residues. Germline V lookup: CDR1 SGHVS, CDR2 FNYEAQ. This CDR3 reads CASRSGAPGPSSGNTIYF. The CDR3 coding sequence is TGTGCCAGCAGATCCGGGGCCCCGGGGCCGAGCTCTGGAAACACCATATATTTT.

This clone has more than one count but fewer than ten. V and J are TRBV30 and TRBJ1-1; tentative D call: TRBD1 (5 bases). CDR1 is GTSNPN, CDR2 SVGIG, per germline (reference sequence). The CDR3 totals 13 residues. Trimming pared 4 bases from V and 11 bases from J, leaving 20 bases between. CDR3 in DNA: TGTGCCTGGAAGGGGACGACCGGAGGATCGGCTTTCTTT. It encodes CAWKGTTGGSAFF.

This clone was seen a handful of times. The chain is built from TRBV2 and TRBJ1-2, with unresolved D. The germline gives CDR1 SNHLY, CDR2 FYNNEI. The CDR3 runs 13 residues. Deletions cut 4 bases from V and 7 bases from J, with 13 bases between. The CDR3 loop is CASSADLRSGYTF. The DNA for the CDR3 is TGTGCCAGCAGTGCGGACCTAAGGAGTGGCTACACCTTC.